The present T cell receptor (beta chain) was sequenced within a study of cytomegalovirus exposure and HLA in healthy donors. The wider study: A preliminary data release comprised roughly 85 million unique TCRs obtained from HLA-typed donors. General study points: A few chains linked to CMV were shown in vitro to be specific for CMV antigens. The authors listed 150 to 200 TCR beta chains as cytomegalovirus-associated.

PCR employed 60 Vbeta and 13 Jbeta primers. TCRdb's copy holds only in-frame clones and misses some; the assay was immunoSEQ multiplex PCR. This sample has about 250,000 clones; over 75% occur once, and the top ten carry 0.4% to 0.6%. The CDR3 spans 13 residues. With 5 bases removed from V and 8 bases from J, the gap between germline ends came to 14 bases. Germline V gives CDR1 SGHTS, CDR2 YDEGEE. In regard to this clone: Its specificity is unknown.

This clonotype was obtained from a boy aged 10-17 years in good health and CMV-seronegative. Material: PBMCs. V is TRBV5-8 and J is TRBJ2-1, with D perhaps matching TRBD2 (5 bases). The CDR3 spells CASRQSAEDEQFF. In nucleotides, the CDR3 is TGTGCCAGCAGGCAATCGGCGGAGGATGAGCAGTTCTTC.